This T cell receptor beta chain was captured by sequencing in a study of blood T cell repertoires in COVID-19. The count of this clone is one. At the DNA level, this CDR3 is encoded by other sequences in the same sample as well. Produced via immunoSEQ multiplex PCR; TCRdb's table is partial and in-frame only. The sample holds a few hundred thousand clones, approximately 88% seen once. Trimming stripped 8 bases from V and 0 bases from J, with 10 bases between. There are 13 residues in the CDR3. This TCR derives from a man aged 50 to 60 with acute or convalescent COVID-19. The chain has TRBV12-3 or TRBV12-4 and TRBJ1-1; D not resolved. The source material was peripheral blood. The CDR3 spells CASSLSVNTEAFF. In nucleotides, the CDR3 is TGTGCCAGCTCCCTCTCCGTGAACACTGAAGCTTTCTTT.